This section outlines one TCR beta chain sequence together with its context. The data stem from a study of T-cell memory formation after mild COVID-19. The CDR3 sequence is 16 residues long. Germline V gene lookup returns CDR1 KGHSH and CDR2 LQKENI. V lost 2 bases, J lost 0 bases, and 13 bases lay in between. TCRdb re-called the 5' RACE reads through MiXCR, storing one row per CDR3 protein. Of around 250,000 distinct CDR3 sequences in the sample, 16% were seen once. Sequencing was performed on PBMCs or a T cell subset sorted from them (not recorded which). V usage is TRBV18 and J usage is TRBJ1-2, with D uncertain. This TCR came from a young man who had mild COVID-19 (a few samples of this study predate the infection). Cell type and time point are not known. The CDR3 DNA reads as TGTGCCAGCTCACCAATGACACCTAACGCTAACTATGGCTACACCTTC. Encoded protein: CASSPMTPNANYGYTF. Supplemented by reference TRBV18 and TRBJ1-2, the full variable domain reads NAGVMQNPRHLVRRRGQEARLRCSPMKGHSHVYWYRQLPEEGLKFMVYLQKENIIDESGMPKERFSAEFPKEGPSILRIQQVVRGDSAAYFCASSPMTPNANYGYTFGSGTRLTVV.